Below, 22 T cell receptor beta chains from the same sample are listed, as sequenced in a study of T cells in Graves' hyperthyroidism and ophthalmopathy. The source material, RNA transcripts, was used to amplify TCR beta CDR3 regions. The primer set for the first-round RT-PCR of the TCR CDR3 was HTBI. TCRdb ran MiXCR on the multiplex PCR reads and lists one entry per CDR3 protein. The sample records more than 500,000 distinct CDR3 sequences, approximately 15% being singletons. Sequenced sample: blood. These receptors originate from a woman aged 35 to 49 with Graves' ophthalmopathy.

This clonotype has ten or more counts. The gene calls are TRBV19 and TRBJ2-7; D possibly corresponds to TRBD2 (5 bases). V was trimmed by 7 bases and J by 1 base, leaving 14 bases between them. The CDR3 totals 14 residues. Germline values: CDR1 LNHDA, CDR2 SQIVND (reference sequence). This CDR3 reads CASMRGMGSYEQYF. In DNA, the CDR3 is TGTGCCAGTATGCGAGGGATGGGGTCCTACGAGCAGTACTTC.

This clonotype has a handful of counts. The chain recombines TRBV4-1 with TRBJ2-7; no reliable D call. V lost 1 base and J lost 5, with 21 bases in between. Germline-derived CDR1 and CDR2 are MGHRA and YSYEKL. The CDR3 consists of 17 residues. CDR3: CASSQVDKGRVLHEQYF. CDR3 nucleotides: TGCGCCAGCAGCCAAGTGGATAAGGGTAGGGTTCTCCACGAGCAGTACTTC.

Many counts were recorded for this clonotype. This chain uses TRBV12-3 or TRBV12-4 with TRBJ2-7; tentative D call: TRBD2 (5 bases). V lost 8 bases and J 3 bases, leaving 17 bases between the germline ends. The CDR3 sequence is 14 residues long. The CDR3 reads CASRKGGPHYEQYF. The CDR3 nucleotides read TGTGCCAGCCGTAAAGGAGGTCCCCACTACGAGCAGTACTTC.

This clonotype occurred many times. The rearrangement uses TRBV11-3 and TRBJ1-1; no reliable D call. V was shortened by 1 base and J by 0 bases, with 6 bases between the two germline ends. The CDR3 has 14 residues. The germline V gene has CDR1 SGHNT and CDR2 YENEEA. For the CDR3, the DNA is TGTGCCAGCAGCTTAGTCGGCGTGAACACTGAAGCTTTCTTT. Its translation: CASSLVGVNTEAFF.

This clonotype is deemed medium-sized. V and J are TRBV28 and TRBJ2-2; D ambiguous. The CDR3 extends over 13 amino acids. CDR1 is MDHEN and CDR2 is SYDVKM in the germline V gene. Trimming removed 3 bases at V and 6 bases at J, with 8 bases between. The CDR3 region has the DNA TGTGCCAGCAGTTTCGCGGCTGCCGGGGAGCTGTTTTTT. This gives the protein CASSFAAAGELFF. Supplemented by reference TRBV28 and TRBJ2-2, the full variable domain reads DVKVTQSSRYLVKRTGEKVFLECVQDMDHENMFWYRQDPGLGLRLIYFSYDVKMKEKGDIPEGYSVSREKKERFSLILESASTNQTSMYLCASSFAAAGELFFGEGSRLTVL.

The chain carries TRBV7-9 and TRBJ1-2; 7 bases are a match to TRBD1. J was trimmed by 4 bases and V by 5 bases; bases with no gene match: 10. There are 15 residues in the CDR3. Germline V CDR1 and CDR2: SEHNR, FQNEAQ (reference sequence). The CDR3 region is CASSQAGTAVYGYTF. The CDR3 coding sequence is TGTGCCAGCAGCCAAGCCGGGACAGCAGTCTATGGCTACACCTTC.

This clonotype was recorded at least ten times. J is TRBJ2-7 and V is TRBV20-1; the match to TRBD1 covers 7 bases. CDR3 length: 15 amino acids. Germline V gene sequence: CDR1 DFQATT, CDR2 SNEGSKA (reference sequence). Trimming at V came to 3 bases and at J to 2 bases, leaving 10 bases not matched to a gene. This CDR3 reads CSASNTLGTAYEQYF. In DNA, the CDR3 is TGCAGTGCTAGTAATACTCTGGGGACAGCCTACGAGCAGTACTTC.

This clonotype appeared many times. The chain joins TRBV28 to TRBJ2-5; 11 nucleotides align to TRBD2. The CDR3 is 14 residues long. Unmatched junction bases numbered 5, after V lost 6 bases and J lost 5 bases. Per germline, CDR1 MDHEN and CDR2 SYDVKM. This CDR3 reads CASSRLAGRETQYF. The CDR3 DNA sequence: TGTGCCAGCAGCCGACTAGCGGGAAGGGAGACCCAGTACTTC.

The chain uses TRBV7-9 and TRBJ2-7; a possible D gene is TRBD2 (5 bases). This CDR3 has 12 amino acids. Trimming stripped 5 bases from V and 13 bases from J, with 18 bases between. Germline V gene data show CDR1 as SEHNR and CDR2 as FQNEAQ (reference sequence). CDR3 protein: CASSPHEGPLYF. Written as DNA, the CDR3 is TGTGCCAGCAGCCCTCATGAGGGCCCTCTTTACTTC.

The CDR3 bases are TGCGCCAGCAGCCAAACCCAGGGGAGAGAGACCCAGTACTTC. This gives the protein CASSQTQGRETQYF. The gene calls are TRBV4-3 and TRBJ2-5; D perhaps matches TRBD1 (6 bases). The germline CDR1 and CDR2 sequences are LGHNA and YSLEER. The V end was cut by 2 bases, the J end by 4 bases, with 11 bases between. This CDR3 has 14 amino acids.

There are many counts of this clonotype. CDR3 in amino acids: CATSRDSLASDSNQPQHF. In DNA form, the CDR3 reads TGTGCCACCAGCAGAGATTCCCTGGCGTCCGATAGCAATCAGCCCCAGCATTTT. V is TRBV15 and J is TRBJ1-5; D gene unclear. Per the germline V gene, CDR1 is LNHNV and CDR2 is YYDKDF (reference sequence). The CDR3 is made up of 18 amino acids. Trimming took 0 bases from V and 0 from J, leaving 15 bases between them.

This clonotype was detected many times. The chain is built from TRBV5-1 and TRBJ2-7; D remains unclear. There are 13 residues in the CDR3. In germline, CDR1 is SGHRS, CDR2 YFSETQ. Trimming removed 2 bases from V and 1 base from J, with 7 bases in between. The CDR3 loop reads CASSFQESYEQYF. The CDR3 DNA follows: TGCGCCAGCAGCTTTCAGGAGTCCTACGAGCAGTACTTC.

This chain joins TRBV11-2 and TRBJ2-2; D is unclear. The CDR3 length is 14 residues. Per germline, CDR1 SGHAT and CDR2 FQNNGV. V lost 7 bases to trimming and J lost 3 bases, with 12 bases between them. The CDR3 region has the DNA TGTGCCAGCACCCAGGTCCCCGACACCGGGGAGCTGTTTTTT. Amino acids: CASTQVPDTGELFF.

J is TRBJ1-1 and V is TRBV6-1, with D tentatively TRBD1 (5 bases). V dropped 6 bases and J dropped 5 bases, with 19 bases sitting between them. The CDR3 is 15 residues long. Germline V CDR1 and CDR2: MNHNS, SASEGT. The CDR3 DNA follows: TGTGCCAGCAGCGAGGGGTCGGCGGGGGTGACTGAAGCTTTCTTT. Protein: CASSEGSAGVTEAFF.

The CDR3 sequence is CASSHRDRRNTEAFF. In DNA form, the CDR3 reads TGTGCCAGCTCACATCGGGACCGCAGAAACACTGAAGCTTTCTTT. The rearrangement uses TRBV18 and TRBJ1-1, with D perhaps TRBD1 (5 bases). The CDR3 consists of 15 residues. Trimming cost V 4 bases and J 2 bases, with 14 bases left between them. The germline V gene encodes CDR1 KGHSH and CDR2 LQKENI.

V is TRBV15 and J is TRBJ2-5, with 14 bases that match TRBD2. The V gene's germline CDR1 is LNHNV and CDR2 YYDKDF (reference sequence). V dropped 3 bases and J dropped 2; count of bases not matched to a gene: 8. The CDR3 length is 18 residues. The chain's CDR3 is CATSSVGLAGVQQETQYF. CDR3 bases: TGTGCCACCAGCAGCGTGGGACTAGCGGGAGTACAGCAAGAGACCCAGTACTTC.

This clonotype was detected a few times. The gene calls are TRBV15 and TRBJ2-5, with D maybe TRBD1 (6 bases). Trimming removed 0 bases from V and 5 bases from J, with 7 bases in between. In germline, CDR1 is LNHNV, CDR2 YYDKDF (reference sequence). This CDR3 is built from 13 residues. CDR3 coding DNA: TGTGCCACCAGCAGAGAGAGGGGGGAGACCCAGTACTTC. Translation gives CATSRERGETQYF.

This clonotype was seen a handful of times. V usage is TRBV11-2 and J usage is TRBJ2-2; D gene ambiguous. CDR3 length equals 17 residues. Germline lookup yields CDR1 SGHAT and CDR2 FQNNGV. V dropped 5 bases and J dropped 5 bases, with 21 bases sitting between them. CDR3 amino acids: CASSLWSGPVQTGELFF. The CDR3 DNA reads TGTGCCAGCAGCCTATGGAGTGGCCCCGTACAGACCGGGGAGCTGTTTTTT.

Ten or more counts support this clonotype. This chain uses TRBV7-2 with TRBJ2-7, with D tentatively TRBD1 or TRBD2 (5 bases each). Germline V CDR1 and CDR2: SGHTA, FQGNSA. The CDR3 is made up of 15 amino acids. Trimming pared 5 bases from V and 4 bases from J, leaving 18 bases between. The CDR3 DNA is TGTGCCAGCAGCCCCTCCGGGCCGAGGGGTTACGAGCAGTACTTC. Translating it yields CASSPSGPRGYEQYF.

Ten or more counts support this clonotype. The rearrangement links TRBV5-1 to TRBJ1-1; TRBD1 is a possible D gene (5 bases). CDR3 length: 13 residues. V lost 0 bases, J lost 6 bases, and 9 bases lay in between. Germline V gene sequence: CDR1 SGHRS, CDR2 YFSETQ. The CDR3: CASSLAEGAEAFF. The CDR3, as DNA: TGCGCCAGCAGCTTGGCAGAAGGGGCTGAAGCTTTCTTT.

This clonotype was counted many times. This chain uses TRBV27 with TRBJ2-7; tentative D call: TRBD2 (5 bases). The CDR3 length is 13 residues. Germline V gives CDR1 MNHEY, CDR2 SMNVEV (reference sequence). Trimming removed 8 bases from V and 4 bases from J, with 15 bases in between. For the CDR3, the DNA is TGTGCCAGCGGACTGACGGAGGCGTACGAGCAGTACTTC. Its translation: CASGLTEAYEQYF.

This clonotype came up many times. This chain joins TRBV7-2 and TRBJ1-2, with unresolved D. The CDR3 is made up of 14 amino acids. The V gene's germline CDR1 is SGHTA and CDR2 FQGNSA. Trimming cost V 0 bases and J 4 bases, with 9 bases left between them. CDR3 bases: TGTGCCAGCAGCTTAGCGCTCCCGGTCTATGGCTACACCTTC. Residues: CASSLALPVYGYTF.